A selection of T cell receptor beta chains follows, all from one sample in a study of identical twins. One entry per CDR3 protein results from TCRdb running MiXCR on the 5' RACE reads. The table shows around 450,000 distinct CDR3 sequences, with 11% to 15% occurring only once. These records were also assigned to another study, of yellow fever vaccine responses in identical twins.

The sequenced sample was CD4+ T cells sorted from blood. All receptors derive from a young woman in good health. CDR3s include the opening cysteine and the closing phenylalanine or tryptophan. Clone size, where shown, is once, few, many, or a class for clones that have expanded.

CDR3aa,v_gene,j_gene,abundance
CSASRAGEQYF,TRBV20-1,TRBJ2-7,few
CASTLSTDTQYF,TRBV12-3/TRBV12-4,TRBJ2-3,.
CASSQVEGFGETQYF,TRBV14,TRBJ2-5,many
CASSLLGGRRGTDTQYF,TRBV27,TRBJ2-3,few
CASSQLPGQGQETQYF,TRBV18,TRBJ2-5,.
CASSLVGREAFF,TRBV7-9,TRBJ1-1,few
CASSLYENIQYF,TRBV3-1,TRBJ2-4,.
CASSLGTGSRLEDGELFF,TRBV5-6,TRBJ2-2,.
CSASGQGPYNEQFF,TRBV20-1,TRBJ2-1,.
CASSQEGATSGPYEQYF,TRBV3-1,TRBJ2-7,few
CASSPSGANEKLFF,TRBV7-9,TRBJ1-4,many
CASSTRGLSYNEQFF,TRBV12-3/TRBV12-4,TRBJ2-1,few
CSIVPGQTYGYTF,TRBV29-1,TRBJ1-2,.
CASSSLWTGTEEQYF,TRBV5-6,TRBJ2-7,few
CASSLPGLDTGELFF,TRBV5-1,TRBJ2-2,few
CASTRGRVTYYEQYF,TRBV11-2,TRBJ2-7,many
CASSYILPGLAIISYEQYF,TRBV6-2/TRBV6-3,TRBJ2-7,few
CASSLTSGSSYEQYF,TRBV7-9,TRBJ2-7,many
CATSRAGGTEAFF,TRBV15,TRBJ1-1,.
CASSQGRGGELFF,TRBV3-1,TRBJ2-2,.
CSAPGRPRETQYF,TRBV20-1,TRBJ2-5,.
CSLVSDALGGTDTQYF,TRBV20-1,TRBJ2-3,.
CASSISRTVKQYF,TRBV19,TRBJ2-7,.
CASSFRDLDEQFF,TRBV11-2,TRBJ2-1,few
CASSQGTHNEQFF,TRBV14,TRBJ2-1,few
CASSQTTSGNGQETQYF,TRBV4-1,TRBJ2-5,.
CASQAVAETQYF,TRBV28,TRBJ2-5,.
CASRSRSGSAKNIQYF,TRBV5-6,TRBJ2-4,.
CASALVQLTGELFF,TRBV6-1,TRBJ2-2,few
CATSEGTSGGNEQFF,TRBV24-1,TRBJ2-1,.
CASSLYPGQGTGELFF,TRBV28,TRBJ2-2,few
CSARRLAGGPNGELFF,TRBV20-1,TRBJ2-2,few
CASSGQVSGYNEQFF,TRBV7-9,TRBJ2-1,few
CASSWMPITFTDTQYF,TRBV6-5,TRBJ2-3,.
CATSRDPSGRLRGNEQFF,TRBV15,TRBJ2-1,few
CASSLKWGEDIQYF,TRBV9,TRBJ2-4,few
CASSVAGRYNEQFF,TRBV9,TRBJ2-1,.
CASSSTRGTNEQYF,TRBV7-2,TRBJ2-7,.
CASRTEMNTEAFF,TRBV2,TRBJ1-1,few
CSVESGRDRGVEQYF,TRBV29-1,TRBJ2-7,.
CASSGGLAGKDEQFF,TRBV6-1,TRBJ2-1,few
CASSVSVRGTQYF,TRBV12-3/TRBV12-4,TRBJ2-3,many